The 23 T cell receptor beta chains below all came from one sample that was sequenced in a study of T cell repertoires in cytomegalovirus infection. A single record per CDR3 protein comes from TCRdb applying MiXCR to the reads. This sample yields 300,000 to 400,000 distinct CDR3 sequences, of which about a sixth are seen a single time; approximately 10% belongs to the top ten. Sample: PBMCs. These receptors came from a human donor in good health (CMV status not recorded). Some clones in this sample may be carry-over from other donors' samples.

The V and J genes are TRBV5-1 and TRBJ2-1; TRBD2 might be the D (5 bases). Germline V lookup: CDR1 SGHRS, CDR2 YFSETQ. The CDR3 consists of 16 residues. Trimming shortened V by 4 bases and J by 5 bases, and 19 bases separated the two germline ends. The CDR3 here is CASSPAGVDWDNEQFF. Written as DNA, the CDR3 is TGCGCCAGCAGCCCGGCCGGGGTCGATTGGGACAATGAGCAGTTCTTC. Drawing the rest from reference TRBV5-1 and TRBJ2-1, the complete variable domain is KAGVTQTPRYLIKTRGQQVTLSCSPISGHRSVSWYQQTPGQGLQFLFEYFSETQRNKGNFPGRFSGRQFSNSRSEMNVSTLELGDSALYLCASSPAGVDWDNEQFFGPGTRLTVL.

Ten or more counts support this clonotype. The V gene is TRBV7-2, the J gene TRBJ2-5; D not resolved. Looked up from germline, CDR1 is SGHTA and CDR2 is FQGNSA. The V end lost 2 bases, the J end lost 8 bases, and 15 bases lay between the germline ends. The CDR3 runs to 14 residues. The CDR3 spells CASSLIGTLDTQYF. The CDR3, as DNA: TGTGCCAGCAGCTTAATCGGCACGTTGGATACCCAGTACTTC. The full variable domain, completed using reference TRBV7-2 and TRBJ2-5, is GAGVSQSPSNKVTEKGKDVELRCDPISGHTALYWYRQSLGQGLEFLIYFQGNSAPDKSGLPSDRFSAERTGGSVSTLTIQRTQQEDSAVYLCASSLIGTLDTQYFGPGTRLLVL.

This clonotype occurred a few times. This rearrangement joins TRBV7-8 to TRBJ1-2; D uncertain. From germline, CDR1 is SGHVS and CDR2 FQNEAQ. The CDR3 loop spans 13 amino acids. The V end lost 0 bases, the J end lost 4 bases, and 6 bases lay between the germline ends. The CDR3 DNA sequence: TGTGCCAGCAGCTTAGCGGACCGCTATGGCTACACCTTC. This gives the protein CASSLADRYGYTF.

This clonotype was seen more than once but under ten times. The chain carries TRBV6-2 or TRBV6-3 and TRBJ1-2; D ambiguous. The CDR3 covers 15 residues. Trimming shortened V by 5 bases and J by 4 bases, and 17 bases separated the two germline ends. Germline V gene lookup returns CDR1 MNHEY and CDR2 SVGEGT. The CDR3 sequence is CASSPLSAATYGYTF. CDR3 nucleotides: TGTGCCAGCAGTCCGCTTTCCGCAGCAACCTATGGCTACACCTTC.

The rearrangement links TRBV19 to TRBJ1-1, with D possibly matching TRBD1 (6 bases). The germline gives CDR1 LNHDA, CDR2 SQIVND (reference sequence). The CDR3 runs 14 residues. V shed 6 bases and J shed 5 bases, with 16 bases lying between them. The CDR3, as DNA: TGTGCCAGTAGACCAAACAGGGAGGGGACTGAAGCTTTCTTT. This gives the protein CASRPNREGTEAFF.

The chain recombines TRBV6-1 with TRBJ2-7; 11 nucleotides line up with TRBD1. There are 16 residues in the CDR3. The germline V gene has CDR1 MNHNS and CDR2 SASEGT. The J segment lost 3 bases and the V segment lost 3 bases, leaving 7 bases of the junction unmatched. The CDR3 loop is CASSDPGQGGNYEQYF. CDR3 nucleotides: TGTGCCAGCAGTGATCCGGGACAGGGGGGAAACTACGAGCAGTACTTC.

This clonotype was detected ten times or more. The rearrangement links TRBV6-5 to TRBJ2-3, with D unresolved. Trimming stripped 2 bases from V and 2 bases from J, with 8 bases between. Germline V CDR1 and CDR2: MNHEY, SVGAGI. The CDR3 spans 14 residues. The CDR3 loop reads CASSYRQTTDTQYF. CDR3 nucleotides: TGTGCCAGCAGTTACCGGCAGACCACAGATACGCAGTATTTT.

J is TRBJ1-3 and V is TRBV28; D is possibly TRBD1 (5 bases). Germline V gene sequence: CDR1 MDHEN, CDR2 SYDVKM. CDR3 length: 16 amino acids. V lost 7 bases, J lost 0 bases, and 16 bases lay in between. The CDR3 loop reads CASNRGRGYSGNTIYF. The CDR3 DNA reads TGTGCCAGCAACCGGGGCCGGGGATACTCTGGAAACACCATATATTTT.

This clonotype was seen a handful of times. V and J are TRBV12-3 or TRBV12-4 and TRBJ2-4; TRBD2 matches at 16 bases. This CDR3 contains 14 residues. The V segment lost 6 bases and the J segment 8 bases; nucleotides outside the gene matches: 1. In DNA, the CDR3 is TGTGCCAGCAGGGGACTAGCGGGAGGGGACATTCAGTACTTC. Translating it yields CASRGLAGGDIQYF.

This clonotype was seen ten or more times. The V call is TRBV12-3 or TRBV12-4, the J call TRBJ1-2; 7 bases are shared with TRBD1. Germline trimming cut 3 bases from V and 7 bases from J; bases unmatched to any gene: 5. CDR3 size: 13 residues. This CDR3 reads CASSLSAGGGYTF. As DNA, the CDR3 is TGTGCCAGCAGTTTGTCGGCAGGGGGTGGCTACACCTTC.

This clonotype has only a few counts. The genes are TRBV2 and TRBJ2-3, with TRBD1 matching over 10 bases. V shed 5 bases and J 3 bases; nucleotides not matched to a gene: 5. The CDR3 totals 15 residues. Germline V gene lookup returns CDR1 SNHLY and CDR2 FYNNEI. The CDR3 spells CASSIRTGGTDTQYF. In DNA, the CDR3 is TGTGCCAGCAGTATTCGGACAGGGGGGACAGATACGCAGTATTTT.

The chain employs TRBV19 and TRBJ2-2; D is possibly TRBD1 (5 bases). Germline CDR1 is LNHDA and CDR2 is SQIVND (reference sequence). The CDR3 runs to 17 residues. V was pared by 2 bases and J by 4 bases, with 17 bases between. The CDR3 DNA reads TGTGCCAGTAGTATAATTCACAGGCAGTCGGGCACCGGGGAGCTGTTTTTT. Translated: CASSIIHRQSGTGELFF.

The chain couples TRBV4-1 to TRBJ1-2; 11 bases map to TRBD1. The CDR3 sequence is 15 residues long. CDR1 is MGHRA and CDR2 is YSYEKL in the germline V gene. Unmatched junction bases numbered 7, after V lost 3 bases and J lost 7 bases. This chain's CDR3 is CASSQAGQGAFGYTF. CDR3 bases: TGCGCCAGCAGCCAGGCTGGACAGGGGGCTTTTGGCTACACCTTC.

This clonotype has a handful of counts. This sequence joins TRBV7-8 and TRBJ2-3; D unclear. CDR1 and CDR2 from the germline V gene are SGHVS and FQNEAQ. V shed 2 bases and J shed 6 bases, with 12 bases lying between them. The CDR3 has 14 amino acids. The DNA of the CDR3 is TGTGCCAGCAGCTTATCCATGACGGAGGATACGCAGTATTTT. Translating it yields CASSLSMTEDTQYF.

The chain couples TRBV29-1 to TRBJ1-2, with D uncertain. Trimming took off 1 base at V and 8 bases at J, with 5 bases between the two ends. Looked up from germline, CDR1 is SQVTM and CDR2 is ANQGSEA. The CDR3 loop spans 10 amino acids. This chain's CDR3 is CSVEGVGYTF. The CDR3 coding sequence is TGCAGCGTTGAAGGGGTGGGCTACACCTTC.

This clonotype was seen more than once but under ten times. The CDR3 loop is CASSSMTDMNTEAFF. CDR3 nucleotides: TGTGCCAGCAGCTCGATGACAGACATGAACACTGAAGCTTTCTTT. The rearrangement uses TRBV7-6 and TRBJ1-1; the D gene is possibly TRBD1 (5 bases). CDR1 and CDR2 (germline): SGHVS, FNYEAQ. CDR3 size: 15 residues. Trimming took 4 bases from V and 0 from J, leaving 12 bases between them.

This clonotype was recorded many times. The rearrangement links TRBV12-3 or TRBV12-4 to TRBJ1-1; D call uncertain. V lost 3 bases and J 0 bases, leaving 2 bases between the germline ends. CDR3 size: 12 residues. CDR3 residues: CASSLLNTEAFF. In DNA form, the CDR3 reads TGTGCCAGCAGTTTGTTGAACACTGAAGCTTTCTTT.

V gene TRBV7-9 combines with J gene TRBJ2-7; the match to TRBD2 covers 7 bases. The germline gives CDR1 SEHNR, CDR2 FQNEAQ (reference sequence). J gave up 5 bases and V 1 base, and 8 bases lay outside the gene matches. This CDR3 has 15 amino acids. CDR3 protein: CASSLVAGANDEQYF. The CDR3 bases are TGTGCCAGCAGCTTAGTTGCGGGAGCCAACGACGAGCAGTACTTC.

On this clonotype: One end of the junction varies from germline; a read error may be responsible. The CDR3, as DNA: TGCAGTGCTAACGGCAATGTGCAGTTCTTC. Translated, it gives CSANGNVQFF. The chain uses TRBV20-1 and TRBJ2-1; D remains unclear. This CDR3 region has 10 residues. Germline assignment: CDR1 DFQATT and CDR2 SNEGSKA (reference sequence).

The chain employs TRBV5-1 and TRBJ1-3, with unresolved D. V was shortened by 4 bases and J by 0 bases, with 8 bases between the two germline ends. Germline loops: CDR1 SGHRS, CDR2 YFSETQ. The CDR3 has 14 residues. Here the CDR3 DNA reads TGCGCCAGCAGCCGGCCGGACTCTGGAAACACCATATATTTT. It yields the protein CASSRPDSGNTIYF.

This clonotype showed up many times. The genes are TRBV7-9 and TRBJ2-2; a possible D gene is TRBD2 (6 bases). Germline V gene data show CDR1 as SEHNR and CDR2 as FQNEAQ (reference sequence). The CDR3 runs 14 residues. V shed 8 bases and J shed 2 bases, with 12 bases lying between them. The CDR3 loop is CASRFAGNTGELFF. Here the CDR3 DNA reads TGTGCCAGCCGATTCGCGGGAAACACCGGGGAGCTGTTTTTT.

This clonotype was seen repeatedly, ten times or more. This chain connects TRBV28 to TRBJ1-5, with D uncertain. Per the germline V gene, CDR1 is MDHEN and CDR2 is SYDVKM. V was trimmed by 5 bases and J by 6 bases, leaving 8 bases between them. There are 12 residues in the CDR3. The DNA for the CDR3 is TGTGCCAGCAGTATTAAAGGTCAGCCCCAGCATTTT. Translating gives CASSIKGQPQHF.

This clonotype was counted a few times. J is TRBJ2-7 and V is TRBV7-6; 8 bases match TRBD1. Losses at the gene ends were 2 bases for V and 3 bases for J; bases not matched to a gene: 6. This CDR3 contains 15 residues. Germline assignment: CDR1 SGHVS and CDR2 FNYEAQ. CDR3 nucleotides: TGTGCCAGCAGCTTAAGTCAGGGGGCGTTCTACGAGCAGTACTTC. It encodes CASSLSQGAFYEQYF.